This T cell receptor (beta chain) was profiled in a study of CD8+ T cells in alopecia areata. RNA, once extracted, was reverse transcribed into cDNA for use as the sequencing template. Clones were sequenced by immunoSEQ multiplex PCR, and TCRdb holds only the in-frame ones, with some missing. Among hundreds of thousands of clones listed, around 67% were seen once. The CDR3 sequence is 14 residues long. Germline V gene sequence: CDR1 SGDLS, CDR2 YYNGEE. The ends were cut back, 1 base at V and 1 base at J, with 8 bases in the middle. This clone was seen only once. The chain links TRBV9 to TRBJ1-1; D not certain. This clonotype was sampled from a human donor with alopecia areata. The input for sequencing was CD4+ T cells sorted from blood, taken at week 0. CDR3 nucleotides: TGTGCCAGCAGCGTAATTACGTCGAACACTGAAGCTTTCTTT. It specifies CASSVITSNTEAFF.